This T cell receptor beta chain emerged from a study of cytomegalovirus exposure and HLA in healthy donors (TCRdb year 2017). Regarding the study in general: In an earlier analysis of roughly 500 of the donors, approximately 300 Gb of sequence data and some 100 million unique TCR beta sequences from 180 million or so T cells were reported. The number of typed donors differed by locus: about 620-630 for A, B, C, DRB1 and DQB1; approximately 540 for DQA1; about 600 for DPA1; and roughly 470 for DPB1. Among about 360 genotyped donors of the cohort, an average of roughly 240,000 unique TCR beta nucleotide sequences were sequenced per donor, roughly 20% of them non-productive. The genetic ancestry cluster associated with self-reported Caucasian donors included around 76% of the 350 to 500 genotyped donors. A later analysis re-examined previously published TCR beta repertoires from more than 600 donors and added high-resolution HLA genotyping to investigate patterns of TCR occurrence. To predict cytomegalovirus infection status, the study brought together high-throughput TCR immunosequencing, statistical association of individual TCRs with disease status, and machine learning. Genome-wide SNP genotypes for about three fifths of the roughly 700 donors were used in a later genetic analysis, which treated that subset as a discovery cohort. Donor age, sex, ethnicity and CMV serostatus were compiled together with the repertoire data. An early release that covered approximately 600 HLA-typed donors contained 300 to 350 gigabases of sequencing data and about 93 million unique TCR sequences. Besides the first cohort of some 670 subjects, a separate validation cohort made up of 120 or so different subjects was used. The study aimed to test whether signatures of past pathogen exposure could be identified by cataloging public T cell receptors. HLA typing covered class I and class II loci at four-digit resolution. An earlier analysis of a few hundred of the donors applied high-throughput TCR beta sequencing to assess whether each TCR beta V gene segment acted as functional or pseudogenic. The study used immunosequencing to profile the T cell repertoires of approximately 690 subjects and linked those repertoires to cytomegalovirus serostatus. All discovery cohort repertoires had been generated using a single sequencing platform. Roughly five DR-DQ haplotypes were treated as single units for association and clustering because of strong linkage in the cohort. The later analysis used no new phenotypic data to find candidate immune exposures, relying instead on TCR beta sequences and their occurrence across donors.

The count of this clone is one. Its binding antigen is unknown. Base qualities are not recorded, but no much larger clone differs from it by a single base. The library came from the immunoSEQ multiplex PCR assay. For the multiplex PCR, a mixture combining 60 forward primers for TCR Vbeta segments and 13 reverse primers for TCR Jbeta segments was used. The CDR3 region of rearranged TCR beta genes was amplified from genomic DNA with a multiplex PCR assay. The amplified TCR beta libraries were sequenced on the Illumina HiSeq System as 87-base-pair reads. The source study handled its data this way. Across the 670 or so repertoires, a later analysis counted 80 million or so unique TCR beta chains, around 11 million of which were shared by at least two donors. To remove PCR and sequencing errors, raw reads were error-corrected and collapsed into unique sequences using a nearest-neighbor algorithm that merged closely related sequences. To assign V, D and J gene segments, CDR3 sequences were aligned to IMGT reference sequences. For a sequence to be retained, a match of at least six nucleotides was required to both a V gene segment and a J gene segment. Rearrangements were called productive when the CDR3 lacked stop codons and stayed in frame with V and J; all others were non-productive. Following IMGT convention, CDR3 was defined as the stretch from the second conserved V-encoded cysteine up to the conserved J-encoded phenylalanine. The earlier analysis of about 500 of the donors excluded sequences that lacked an unambiguous match to a single V gene segment. In an earlier analysis of 587 of the donors, V segments were called functional above 56.7% productive rearrangements and were called segregating when the between-donor standard deviation exceeded 5%. To diagnose cytomegalovirus status from the catalog of TCR beta chain sequences, a statistical classification framework was built. A later analysis assigned V and J genes by comparing TCR nucleotide sequences with IMGT/GENE-DB human TR gene sequences. The TCRdist pipeline was used in a later analysis to assign CDR3 sequences and most-parsimonious VDJ recombination scenarios. A later analysis defined each TCR beta chain by its CDR3 amino acid sequence plus V-gene family, and excluded reads lacking a unique V-gene family. To address suspected cross-contamination and a sequencing artifact, a later analysis removed 450 to 700 highly shared, low-generation-probability nucleotide sequences. In a later analysis, a clonal expansion index for each public chain was calculated from normalized within-repertoire ranks of inferred template counts. Generation probabilities in a later analysis came from a VDJ recombination model fitted to out-of-frame rearrangements, and those results were checked against IGoR. Hypergeometric tests were used in a later analysis to score TCR-TCR, TCR-HLA and TCR-CMV co-occurrence, with a repertoire-size bias correction applied to the TCR pairs. False discovery rates were estimated in a later analysis by permuting HLA or CMV assignments 20 times. In a later analysis, co-occurring TCRs were grouped using DBSCAN, and TCRdist sequence similarity was added for clustering within HLA-allele-positive subsets. Co-occurrence clustering excluded repertoires with fewer than 30,000 or more than 120,000 public chains, plus five with anomalous nucleotide sharing. TCRdb mirrors the immuneACCESS table, restricted to in-frame sequences. Some clones are absent from its copies; in checked studies, under half trace to an unresolved V gene, and the reason for the others is unknown. Clone size and the V and J calls come from that table; the DNA yielded D and trimming. The sample table records 100,000 to 150,000 clones; roughly 80% of these occur just once. About 3.9% of the sample comes from the top ten.

On the study overall, not on this receptor specifically: CMV serostatus was the only immune exposure information available for the cohort. According to a later analysis, TCR association rates differed among HLA loci, with DRB1 alleles showing the most associated TCRs and HLA-C alleles showing the fewest. Compared with the 666-donor mean, donors in an Asian-associated ancestry cluster had fewer N-insertions in productive TCRs, according to a later genetic analysis. In a later analysis, HLA-associated TCR beta chains were found to be more clonally expanded and to have lower generation probabilities than equally common non-associated chains. Broadly in line with IMGT annotations, most TCR beta V segments showed up in productive rearrangements about 90% or about 30% of the time in an earlier analysis of 587 of the donors. In a later analysis, some 17,000 TCR beta sequences were associated with specific HLA alleles at a false discovery rate of 0.05. A further reported finding was that TCR beta sequences accurately predicted the HLA-A and HLA-B alleles for most subjects in the first cohort. A cluster of highly shared sequence variants was judged likely to be a technical artifact of the sequencing pipeline. Only TCR beta chains were sequenced in this cohort, and the absence of alpha or paired-chain data limited detectable features. Because counts were too low, more than 15 rarely observed V segments, including chromosome 9 orphons, were left out of the earlier analysis of over 550 of the donors. Most CMV-associated TCR beta chains appeared to be HLA-restricted in a later analysis, and the HLA associations seemed to be driven largely by CMV exposure. It was suggested by the authors that the approach could potentially be generalized to other disease states and immunological phenotypes. A total of 150 to 200 TCR beta chains were listed by the study as associated with cytomegalovirus. The presence/absence analyses assumed that sequencing depth was roughly uniform across donors, and that assumption may not be true. Correlated functional status among segregating V segments might be attributable to linkage disequilibrium, but an unknown experimental factor could not be ruled out. The classifier was reported to diagnose cytomegalovirus status with high specificity and sensitivity in both the original and validation cohorts. Because HLA typing was missing for some donors at each locus, association tests included only the typed subset. A later analysis reported that several top co-occurrence clusters appeared linked to parvovirus B19, influenza, CMV and Epstein-Barr virus. V-gene and J-gene trimming of TCR beta chains was associated with a missense DCLRE1C variant in a later genetic analysis, and the association was replicated in an independent cohort. Three of the identified cytomegalovirus-associated TCR beta chains were confirmed in vitro to be specific for cytomegalovirus antigens. Strong co-occurrence of HLA alleles, especially DR and DQ, made assigning TCR associations to individual alleles difficult. Most TCR sequences were seen in very few donors, while some public TCRs were found in many individuals.

The cohort was made up of approximately 670 healthy bone marrow donors. All cohort members were sampled while nominally healthy, although unrecorded immune exposures were likely present. The donor tested CMV seropositive and was one of the 289 seropositive cohort members. Each donor provided a peripheral blood sample, and peripheral blood mononuclear cells were used for TCR beta sequencing. Genomic DNA was extracted from the blood cell samples with the Qiagen DNeasy Blood Extraction Kit. The receptor was derived from a man aged 18 to 35 in good health and CMV-seropositive. Material for sequencing was PBMCs.

The DNA sequence reads TGTGCCAGCAGCGTACAGGGAATGGTACATGAGCAGTTCTTC. This gives the protein CASSVQGMVHEQFF. The sequence links TRBV9 to TRBJ2-1; TRBD1 might be the D gene, on 5 matching bases. Reading the germline V gene gives CDR1 SGDLS and CDR2 YYNGEE. Including cysteine and phenylalanine, the CDR3 has 14 amino acids. Of all the DNA, just the CDR3 is kept, 42 bases in frame from base 1. V is shortened by 1 base, J by 8 bases, and the region joining them spans 13 bases.